This TCR beta chain stems from a study of T cell responses to AZD1222 COVID-19 vaccine. Timing groups of about 4 and about 12 weeks for second doses were pooled. Assay used: immunoSEQ multiplex PCR; TCRdb lists only in-frame clones, some missing. The table lists about 160,000 clones, approximately 90% of them singletons. Worth noting for this clone: The antigen is unknown.

Overall study results and limits: AZD1222 recipients seropositive at baseline numbered only six.

Trimming took 3 bases from V and 5 from J, leaving 16 bases between them. The germline V gene encodes CDR1 MNHEY and CDR2 SVGAGI. The CDR3 is 15 amino acids. The sample was peripheral blood, taken 28 days after the second AZD1222 dose. The receptor comes from an adult who received the AZD1222 COVID-19 vaccine. The rearrangement links TRBV6-5 to TRBJ1-2; D might be TRBD1 (5 bases). The CDR3 sequence is CASSYSGGGFYGYTF. The DNA for the CDR3 is TGTGCCAGCAGTTATAGTGGGGGGGGATTTTATGGCTACACCTTC.